Listed below are T cell receptor beta chains from one sample, sequenced in a study of T cell clonotyping in hematopoietic cell transplantation. Sequencing was performed with immunoSEQ multiplex PCR; in TCRdb, only in-frame clones are kept and a portion is missing. Of around 25,000 clones listed, around 83% are singletons. Sequenced material: peripheral blood mononuclear cells, taken before stem cell transplant. The receptors here all came from a woman between 55 and 75 years old with acute myeloid leukemia. Some clones in this sample may be carry-over from other donors' samples. Both conserved end residues are part of each CDR3. A D gene is named only where the DNA matches it firmly. Clone size is given for some rows only: seen once, a few or many times, or a class if the clone is expanded.

V gene	D gene	J gene	clone size	CDR3 protein	CDR3 DNA
TRBV7-9	TRBD2	TRBJ2-5	.	CASSQGTSFQETQYF	TGTGCCAGCAGCCAGGGGACTAGCTTTCAAGAGACCCAGTACTTC
TRBV9	TRBD1	TRBJ1-5	few	CAETGDYSNQPQHF	TGTGCCGAGACAGGGGACTATAGCAATCAGCCCCAGCATTTT
TRBV7-6	TRBD1	TRBJ2-7	.	CASRYGQGVTSSYEQYF	TGTGCCAGCAGATATGGACAGGGGGTTACAAGCTCCTACGAGCAGTACTTC
TRBV6-5	.	TRBJ1-6	once	CASSTPQEPNSPLHF	TGTGCCAGCAGTACTCCCCAGGAACCTAATTCACCCCTCCACTTT
TRBV4-3	.	TRBJ2-2	.	CASSGPNTGELFF	TGCGCCAGCAGCGGGCCGAACACCGGGGAGCTGTTTTTT
TRBV5-1	TRBD2	TRBJ2-3	once	CASSYPSGGVEDTQYF	TGCGCCAGCAGCTATCCTAGCGGGGGGGTGGAAGATACGCAGTATTTT
TRBV20-1	.	TRBJ1-4	.	CSARLNEKLFF	TGCAGTGCTAGACTTAATGAAAAACTGTTTTTT
TRBV5-1	TRBD2	TRBJ2-3	.	CASTLGLAGGSDTQYF	TGCGCCAGCACCCTGGGACTAGCGGGGGGCTCAGATACGCAGTATTTT
TRBV4-3	.	TRBJ1-6	.	CASSQDQGFNSPLHF	TGCGCCAGCAGCCAAGATCAGGGGTTTAATTCACCCCTCCACTTT
TRBV2	TRBD2	TRBJ2-3	.	CASSDLAGVDTQYF	TGTGCCAGCAGTGACCTAGCGGGAGTGGATACGCAGTATTTT
TRBV7-2	.	TRBJ2-2	.	CASSLGRGMNTGELFF	TGTGCCAGCAGCTTAGGCCGTGGAATGAACACCGGGGAGCTGTTTTTT
TRBV6-4	.	TRBJ1-5	.	CASSPEAGNQPQHF	TGTGCCAGCAGCCCCGAAGCGGGCAATCAGCCCCAGCATTTT
TRBV6-5	.	TRBJ2-2	.	CASSLTSNTGELFF	TGTGCCAGCAGTTTGACTTCGAACACCGGGGAGCTGTTTTTT
TRBV10-3	.	TRBJ2-6	.	CAIGGSGANVLTF	TGTGCCATCGGGGGCTCTGGGGCCAACGTCCTGACTTTC
TRBV7-6	TRBD2	TRBJ2-1	.	CASSSLAGSTNEQFF	TGTGCCAGCAGCAGCCTAGCGGGAAGCACCAATGAGCAGTTCTTC
TRBV5-4	.	TRBJ1-3	.	CASSTPGNTIYF	TGTGCCAGCAGCACCCCCGGGAACACCATATATTTT
TRBV2	.	TRBJ2-7	few	CASTVRVEQYF	TGTGCCAGCACTGTCAGGGTTGAGCAGTACTTC
TRBV6-5	.	TRBJ1-1	once	CASIPPGVNTEAFF	TGTGCCAGCATCCCCCCGGGGGTGAACACTGAAGCTTTCTTT
TRBV7-2	.	TRBJ1-2	.	CASSSRRYGYTF	TGTGCCAGCAGCTCCAGGAGGTATGGCTACACCTTC
TRBV28	.	TRBJ1-2	.	CASRSPPIYGYTF	TGTGCCAGCAGATCTCCACCCATCTATGGCTACACCTTC
TRBV2	.	TRBJ2-3	.	CASTPTDTQYF	TGTGCCAGCACCCCCACAGATACGCAGTATTTT
TRBV20-1	.	TRBJ2-7	.	CSANSKQYF	TGCAGTGCTAATTCGAAGCAGTACTTC
TRBV5-4	.	TRBJ2-5	once	CASSAGETQYF	TGTGCCAGCAGCGCGGGAGAGACCCAGTACTTC
TRBV7-8	.	TRBJ2-3	.	CASSPLESTDTQYF	TGTGCCAGCAGCCCACTAGAGAGCACAGATACGCAGTATTTT
TRBV18	.	TRBJ1-1	.	CASSPAGLFTEAFF	TGTGCCAGCTCACCGGCGGGCTTGTTCACTGAAGCTTTCTTT
TRBV4-1	.	TRBJ1-2	.	CASSQDFPPYGYTF	TGCGCCAGCAGCCAAGATTTTCCTCCCTATGGCTACACCTTC
TRBV5-6	TRBD2	TRBJ2-3	.	CASSNLAGGLTDTQYF	TGTGCCAGCAGTAACTTAGCGGGGGGCCTCACAGATACGCAGTATTTT
TRBV5-1	.	TRBJ2-7	.	CASSLERADREQYF	TGCGCCAGCAGCTTGGAGCGGGCGGATCGAGAGCAGTACTTC
TRBV4-3	.	TRBJ1-4	.	CASSQEFGSLGEKLFF	TGCGCCAGCAGCCAAGAGTTTGGGAGCCTTGGGGAAAAACTGTTTTTT
TRBV7-2	TRBD2	TRBJ2-7	.	CASSARSSGRVYEQYF	TGTGCCAGCAGCGCCCGTAGCAGCGGGAGAGTCTACGAGCAGTACTTC
TRBV6-1	.	TRBJ2-1	.	CASRVMGGNLNEQFF	TGTGCCAGCAGGGTAATGGGGGGTAATTTGAATGAGCAGTTCTTC
TRBV9	.	TRBJ2-7	.	CASSAGGAYEQYF	TGTGCCAGCAGCGCGGGGGGCGCATACGAGCAGTACTTC
TRBV28	.	TRBJ2-2	.	CASRWTANTGELFF	TGTGCCAGCAGATGGACAGCGAACACCGGGGAGCTGTTTTTT
TRBV6-5	.	TRBJ1-2	.	CASSYSMEGFSYTF	TGTGCCAGCAGTTACTCGATGGAGGGGTTTAGCTACACCTTC
TRBV10-3	.	TRBJ2-7	.	CAISETSLEQYF	TGTGCTATCAGTGAGACTAGTCTCGAGCAGTACTTC
TRBV4-3	.	TRBJ1-1	medium-sized	CASSQDPGNTEAFF	TGCGCCAGCAGCCAAGACCCAGGAAACACTGAAGCTTTCTTT
TRBV7-2	.	TRBJ2-6	.	CASSLRDGSSGANVLTF	TGTGCCAGCAGCCTACGGGACGGAAGCTCTGGGGCCAACGTCCTGACTTTC
TRBV11-3	.	TRBJ1-5	few	CASSSLNSNQPQHF	TGTGCCAGCAGCTCCCTCAATAGCAATCAGCCCCAGCATTTT
TRBV27	.	TRBJ2-7	.	CASSLSGSYEQYF	TGTGCCAGCAGTTTATCTGGCAGTTACGAGCAGTACTTC
TRBV29-1	TRBD1	TRBJ1-2	.	CSVGQTGDYGYTF	TGCAGCGTGGGCCAGACAGGGGACTATGGCTACACCTTC
TRBV7-9	.	TRBJ1-4	.	CASSSAGLNEKLFF	TGTGCCAGCAGCTCAGCGGGACTTAATGAAAAACTGTTTTTT
TRBV27	TRBD1	TRBJ2-7	.	CASSSPIPTGTGASYEQYF	TGTGCCAGCAGTTCCCCAATCCCCACCGGGACAGGGGCCTCCTACGAGCAGTACTTC
TRBV4-1	TRBD1	TRBJ2-7	.	CASSHVDRGYSYEQYF	TGCGCCAGCAGCCACGTCGACAGGGGGTACTCCTACGAGCAGTACTTC
TRBV4-3	TRBD1	TRBJ2-1	.	CASSQGTGGEAYNEQFF	TGCGCCAGCAGCCAAGGTACAGGGGGAGAGGCCTACAATGAGCAGTTCTTC
TRBV29-1	.	TRBJ1-2	once	CSVAKGYTF	TGCAGCGTTGCGAAAGGCTACACCTTC
TRBV9	.	TRBJ1-2	.	CASSAGLFDNYGYTF	TGTGCCAGCAGCGCGGGTCTTTTCGACAACTATGGCTACACCTTC
TRBV29-1	.	TRBJ2-5	.	CSPRGQETQYF	TGCAGTCCAAGGGGCCAAGAGACCCAGTACTTC
TRBV10-1	.	TRBJ1-5	.	CASSSPTGYQPQHF	TGCGCCAGCAGTTCCCCCACAGGGTACCAGCCCCAGCATTTT
TRBV28	.	TRBJ1-2	.	CASLSGGANYGYTF	TGTGCCAGCCTCTCGGGGGGTGCTAACTATGGCTACACCTTC
TRBV14	.	TRBJ2-7	once	CASSPRRVGEQYF	TGTGCCAGCAGCCCCAGGAGGGTGGGAGAGCAGTACTTC
TRBV29-1	TRBD2	TRBJ2-2	.	CSVRGLANTGELFF	TGCAGCGTGCGCGGACTAGCGAACACCGGGGAGCTGTTTTTT
TRBV28	.	TRBJ1-1	once	CASSFLSGAGTEAFF	TGTGCCAGCAGTTTTTTGTCGGGGGCCGGCACTGAAGCTTTCTTT
TRBV21-1	.	TRBJ2-3	.	CASSKGGAGATDTQYF	TGTGCCAGCAGCAAAGGGGGCGCAGGGGCCACAGATACGCAGTATTTT
TRBV27	.	TRBJ1-1	.	CASGSWGGGTEAFF	TGTGCCAGCGGTTCCTGGGGAGGGGGGACTGAAGCTTTCTTT
TRBV19	.	TRBJ1-2	.	CASRVQGGYGYTF	TGTGCCAGTCGAGTACAGGGCGGCTATGGCTACACCTTC
TRBV28	.	TRBJ1-5	few	CASSLGNQPQHF	TGTGCCAGCAGTTTGGGCAATCAGCCCCAGCATTTT
TRBV25-1	.	TRBJ2-5	.	CASSANLDKETQYF	TGTGCCAGCAGTGCAAACCTGGACAAAGAGACCCAGTACTTC